The T cell receptor (beta chain) described here comes from a study of blood T cell repertoires in COVID-19. Overall study context: Italy, Spain and the United States were the sources of the convalescent and acute COVID-19 samples. Sources were T cells, B-cell-depleted T cells, or PBMCs; the material itself was cDNA or gDNA.

V lost 7 bases and J 4 bases, leaving 16 bases between the germline ends. Germline CDR1 and CDR2: SGHDN and FVKESK. This CDR3 is 14 amino acids long. In the study's own analysis: Amplified reference gene primers provided the basis for estimating nucleated cell counts. This table comes from immunoSEQ multiplex PCR, and its TCRdb copy is limited to in-frame clones, with some not included. The V and J calls and clone size are taken from that table; D and trimming were inferred from the DNA. Among roughly 180,000 clones listed, 70% to 85% were seen once. This clone has a single count. This TCR was sampled from a man aged 60-69 years who had recovered from COVID-19. Sequencing input: peripheral blood. The V gene is TRBV14, the J gene TRBJ1-1; D unresolved. CDR3 amino acids: CASNLDPSRTEAFF. CDR3 sequence (DNA): TGTGCCAGCAACCTAGACCCTAGCCGCACTGAAGCTTTCTTT.